Below, 15 T cell receptor beta chains from the same sample are listed, as sequenced in a study of cytomegalovirus exposure and HLA in healthy donors. With 60 Vbeta and 13 Jbeta primers, the PCR was carried out. TCRdb keeps only in-frame clones here, not all; method: immunoSEQ multiplex PCR. Of 150,000 to 200,000 clones listed, less than 85% were seen once; the top ten hold about 4.5%. The source material was PBMCs. The receptors derive from a man aged 40-55 years in good health and CMV-seronegative.

The J gene is TRBJ1-1, the V gene TRBV19, with a weak D call TRBD1 (6 bases). The CDR3 length is 14 residues. Germline CDR1 and CDR2: LNHDA and SQIVND (reference sequence). The V end was cut by 5 bases, the J end by 4 bases, with 14 bases between. CDR3 region: CASSPGTRFTEAFF. CDR3 DNA sequence: TGTGCCAGTAGTCCCGGGACAAGATTCACTGAAGCTTTCTTT.

This clone came up once. The gene calls are TRBV28 and TRBJ1-1; 11 bases fit TRBD1. Losses at the gene ends were 6 bases for V and 4 bases for J; bases not matched to a gene: 4. CDR3 size: 14 residues. The germline V gene encodes CDR1 MDHEN and CDR2 SYDVKM. This CDR3 is CASRDRGLGTEAFF. CDR3 coding DNA: TGTGCCAGCAGGGACAGGGGGCTGGGCACTGAAGCTTTCTTT.

This clone has a single count. The chain has TRBV7-9 and TRBJ2-7, with 9 positions matching TRBD1. The CDR3 consists of 15 residues. Losses at the gene ends were 3 bases for V and 5 bases for J; bases not matched to a gene: 8. Germline CDR1 reads SEHNR; CDR2 reads FQNEAQ (reference sequence). The CDR3: CASSLLRDRVDEQYF. CDR3 nucleotides: TGTGCCAGCAGCTTGCTCCGGGACAGGGTCGACGAGCAGTACTTC.

The chain couples TRBV6-1 to TRBJ1-1; 7 bases fit TRBD1. This CDR3 spans 14 amino acids. From germline, CDR1 is MNHNS and CDR2 SASEGT. V lost 3 bases to trimming and J lost 5 bases; unmatched junction nucleotides: 6. The CDR3 coding sequence is TGTGCCAGCAGTGAGGAGGGGGCGAGGACTGAAGCTTTCTTT. Its translation: CASSEEGARTEAFF.

This clone was seen a single time. J is TRBJ1-1 and V is TRBV12-5; possible D gene TRBD1, 5 bases. CDR3 length equals 14 residues. Germline V lookup: CDR1 LGHNT, CDR2 FRNRAP. Trimming shortened V by 6 bases and J by 5 bases, and 16 bases separated the two germline ends. CDR3 residues: CASGAGGVLTEAFF. CDR3 in DNA: TGTGCTAGTGGGGCCGGGGGGGTGTTAACTGAAGCTTTCTTT.

The chain uses TRBV5-1 and TRBJ2-7, with D tentatively TRBD1 (6 bases). V lost 2 bases and J lost 5, with 11 bases in between. This CDR3 has 13 residues. Per germline, CDR1 SGHRS and CDR2 YFSETQ. The CDR3 region has the DNA TGCGCCAGCAGCTTACCAGGGGTCGACGAGCAGTACTTC. Its protein is CASSLPGVDEQYF.

The V and J genes are TRBV5-1 and TRBJ1-1, with D maybe TRBD1 (5 bases). Germline CDR1 and CDR2: SGHRS and YFSETQ. V was trimmed by 4 bases and J by 7 bases, leaving 20 bases between them. The CDR3 totals 15 residues. The CDR3 is CASSPPEGSGGEAFF. For the CDR3, the DNA is TGCGCCAGCAGCCCACCCGAGGGGTCGGGGGGTGAAGCTTTCTTT.

This clone appeared a single time. The rearrangement links TRBV13 to TRBJ2-5; D might be TRBD2 (6 bases). In germline, CDR1 is PRHDT, CDR2 FYEKMQ (reference sequence). CDR3 length: 14 amino acids. V shed 1 base and J shed 3 bases, with 9 bases lying between them. In DNA, the CDR3 is TGTGCCAGCAGCTTAGATCGCGGGGAAGAGACCCAGTACTTC. It specifies CASSLDRGEETQYF.

The chain combines TRBV5-4 with TRBJ2-1, with a possible D match to TRBD1 (5 bases). The V end was cut by 0 bases, the J end by 8 bases, with 9 bases between. CDR3 length equals 13 residues. Germline values: CDR1 SGHNT, CDR2 YYREEE (reference sequence). The CDR3: CASSLEQADEQFF. The CDR3 DNA reads TGTGCCAGCAGCTTGGAACAGGCCGATGAGCAGTTCTTC.

V usage is TRBV4-1 and J usage is TRBJ2-3; 8 bases match TRBD2. The CDR3 length is 16 residues. V lost 0 bases to trimming and J lost 4 bases; unmatched junction nucleotides: 6. The V gene's germline CDR1 is MGHRA and CDR2 YSYEKL. CDR3 sequence: CASSQEFGGGPDTQYF. The CDR3 region has the DNA TGCGCCAGCAGCCAAGAATTCGGGGGGGGGCCAGATACGCAGTATTTT.

The CDR3 loop is CASSYEMRGGGYTF. The CDR3 DNA reads as TGTGCCAGCAGTTACGAAATGCGGGGCGGAGGCTACACCTTC. The chain couples TRBV6-5 to TRBJ1-2, with D possibly matching TRBD1 (5 bases). The CDR3 length is 14 residues. V lost 2 bases, J lost 8 bases, and 15 bases lay in between. CDR1 is MNHEY, CDR2 SVGAGI, per germline.

Only one count was recorded for this clone. This chain links TRBV5-5 with TRBJ2-2, with D perhaps TRBD1 (5 bases). V shed 2 bases and J shed 4 bases, with 9 bases lying between them. The germline gives CDR1 SGHKS, CDR2 YYEKEE (reference sequence). The CDR3 sequence is 14 residues long. Here the CDR3 reads CASSFAGITGELFF. CDR3 nucleotides: TGTGCCAGCAGCTTTGCAGGGATCACCGGGGAGCTGTTTTTT.

This chain connects TRBV4-2 to TRBJ2-1, with 8 nucleotides matching TRBD2. The CDR3 runs to 13 residues. Germline V gene sequence: CDR1 LGHNA, CDR2 YNFKEQ. V lost 1 base, J lost 9 bases, and 2 bases stayed unmatched. CDR3 coding DNA: TGTGCCAGCAGCCAAGGGGGGACTAGTGAGCAGTTCTTC. As protein: CASSQGGTSEQFF.

The chain carries TRBV4-2 and TRBJ2-7, with 8 bases matching TRBD2. After removal of 1 base from V and 0 bases from J, the junction contained 11 bases not matched to a gene. From germline, CDR1 is LGHNA and CDR2 YNFKEQ. This CDR3 contains 18 residues. The CDR3 reads CASSQVGTSGYSSYEQYF. CDR3 nucleotides: TGTGCCAGCAGCCAAGTGGGAACTAGCGGTTACAGCTCCTACGAGCAGTACTTC.

V and J are TRBV27 and TRBJ2-7; tentative D call: TRBD1 (5 bases). V dropped 3 bases and J dropped 2 bases, with 14 bases sitting between them. The CDR3 has 15 amino acids. CDR1 is MNHEY, CDR2 SMNVEV, per germline (reference sequence). Written as DNA, the CDR3 is TGTGCCAGCAGTTTTTTTCAGGGTCCCGCCTACGAGCAGTACTTC. Amino acid sequence: CASSFFQGPAYEQYF.